The 32 T cell receptor beta chains presented below share a single source sample, sequenced in a study of OX40 agonist ivuxolimab in advanced cancers. Here immunoSEQ multiplex PCR was the method, and the copy in TCRdb shows in-frame clones only, minus some. Found here are 65,000 to 75,000 clones, approximately 78% of them singletons; the top ten hold about 0.42%. Here the sequenced sample was CD4+ or CD8+ T cells sorted from blood, taken in a trial of the OX40 agonist ivuxolimab. The receptors were gathered from an adult with an advanced solid tumor such as melanoma, head and neck, liver or kidney cancer.

The rearrangement uses TRBV11-2 and TRBJ2-4, with 10 nucleotides matching TRBD1. The CDR3 has 19 amino acids. V shed 3 bases and J 2 bases; nucleotides not matched to a gene: 13. The germline CDR1 and CDR2 sequences are SGHAT and FQNNGV. CDR3 DNA: TGTGCCAGCAGCTTCCGACGACAGGGGGCTGTCGCGACCAAAAACATTCAGTACTTC. Translating gives CASSFRRQGAVATKNIQYF.

The V gene is TRBV5-8, the J gene TRBJ2-6; weak D call: TRBD2 (7 bases). The germline gives CDR1 SGHTS, CDR2 YDEGEE. The CDR3 covers 17 residues. The ends were cut back, 1 base at V and 0 bases at J, with 11 bases in the middle. The DNA for the CDR3 is TGTGCCAGCAGCTTGAGGGGGGGCGGCTCTGGGGCCAACGTCCTGACTTTC. It codes for CASSLRGGGSGANVLTF.

This rearrangement joins TRBV28 to TRBJ1-1; 7 bases map to TRBD1. Germline values: CDR1 MDHEN, CDR2 SYDVKM. The CDR3 extends over 15 amino acids. V dropped 5 bases and J dropped 6; count of bases not matched to a gene: 12. The CDR3 DNA sequence: TGTGCCAGCAGTCCAACCACCGGACAGGACCCTGAAGCTTTCTTT. It encodes CASSPTTGQDPEAFF. Supplemented by reference TRBV28 and TRBJ1-1, the full variable domain reads DVKVTQSSRYLVKRTGEKVFLECVQDMDHENMFWYRQDPGLGLRLIYFSYDVKMKEKGDIPEGYSVSREKKERFSLILESASTNQTSMYLCASSPTTGQDPEAFFGQGTRLTVV.

This clone has just one count. The chain joins TRBV7-9 to TRBJ2-6, with a weak D call TRBD1 (6 bases). The CDR3 extends over 18 amino acids. Germline V gene sequence: CDR1 SEHNR, CDR2 FQNEAQ (reference sequence). Trimming took off 3 bases at V and 0 bases at J, with 15 bases between the two ends. The CDR3 nucleotides read TGTGCCAGCAGCTTCGGGGTGGGACAAAACTCTGGGGCCAACGTCCTGACTTTC. As protein: CASSFGVGQNSGANVLTF.

V usage is TRBV5-6 and J usage is TRBJ2-5, with D uncertain. V was clipped by 1 base and J by 5 bases, with 15 bases between them. CDR3 size: 15 residues. Germline-derived CDR1 and CDR2 are SGHDT and YYEEEE. The CDR3 is CASSLYGPEGETQYF. CDR3 nucleotides: TGTGCCAGCAGCTTGTACGGGCCGGAAGGGGAGACCCAGTACTTC.

In its sample, this clone was seen a few times. This chain joins TRBV2 and TRBJ1-2; 7 nucleotides agree with TRBD1. Germline CDR1 reads SNHLY; CDR2 reads FYNNEI. This CDR3 has 12 amino acids. J gave up 8 bases and V 9 bases, and 9 bases lay outside the gene matches. The CDR3 nucleotides read TGTGCCAGTAAGCAGGGGGAGCACGGCTACACCTTC. Protein: CASKQGEHGYTF.

This chain joins TRBV5-1 and TRBJ2-3; unclear D gene. In germline, CDR1 is SGHRS, CDR2 YFSETQ. Trimming cost V 8 bases and J 6 bases, with 10 bases left between them. The CDR3 has 11 residues. The DNA for the CDR3 is TGCGCCAGTGGCGTCAGGGATACGCAGTATTTT. This translates into CASGVRDTQYF.

The J gene is TRBJ1-5, the V gene TRBV12-5; D is undetermined. The CDR3 has 13 residues. V gave up 3 bases and J gave up 4 bases, with 7 bases separating them. Germline V gives CDR1 LGHNT, CDR2 FRNRAP. CDR3 in DNA: TGTGCTAGTGGTTTTGGAGGGAATCAGCCCCAGCATTTT. It translates to CASGFGGNQPQHF.

The chain uses TRBV6-1 and TRBJ2-2; 11 nucleotides match TRBD2. The V gene's germline CDR1 is MNHNS and CDR2 SASEGT. V was clipped by 5 bases and J by 5 bases; unmatched bases: 1. This CDR3 spans 14 amino acids. Here the CDR3 DNA reads TGTGCCAGCAGTCTAGCGGGGGGAACCGGGGAGCTGTTTTTT. Amino acid sequence: CASSLAGGTGELFF.

The chain combines TRBV5-1 with TRBJ2-5; TRBD1 aligns across 7 bases. This CDR3 has 14 residues. J gave up 2 bases and V 0 bases, and 1 base lay outside the gene matches. Germline CDR1 reads SGHRS; CDR2 reads YFSETQ. CDR3 nucleotide sequence: TGCGCCAGCAGCTTGGGACAGGGTCAAGAGACCCAGTACTTC. Protein product: CASSLGQGQETQYF.

The genes are TRBV4-1 and TRBJ2-4; 7 positions match TRBD2. The germline CDR1 and CDR2 sequences are MGHRA and YSYEKL. The CDR3 is 19 amino acids. Trimming cost V 5 bases and J 4 bases; bases outside gene matches: 20. Here the CDR3 reads CASSTAGARGGSPKNIQYF. DNA for the CDR3: TGCGCCAGCAGCACGGCCGGTGCTAGGGGCGGGAGTCCAAAAAACATTCAGTACTTC.

CDR3 in amino acids: CASSLGGRTDTQYF. In DNA, the CDR3 is TGTGCCAGCAGCTTAGGTGGGCGCACAGATACGCAGTATTTT. The rearrangement joins TRBV7-2 to TRBJ2-3, with D unclear. Trimming pared 1 base from V and 1 base from J, leaving 6 bases between. This CDR3 has 14 amino acids. Looked up from germline, CDR1 is SGHTA and CDR2 is FQGNSA. The variable domain in full, completed from reference TRBV7-2 and TRBJ2-3, reads GAGVSQSPSNKVTEKGKDVELRCDPISGHTALYWYRQSLGQGLEFLIYFQGNSAPDKSGLPSDRFSAERTGGSVSTLTIQRTQQEDSAVYLCASSLGGRTDTQYFGPGTRLTVL.

This chain uses TRBV5-8 with TRBJ1-4; D unclear. Germline V gene sequence: CDR1 SGHTS, CDR2 YDEGEE. The CDR3 has 15 amino acids. Trimming left V 7 bases short and J 6 bases short, with 19 bases between. The CDR3 is CASYSPGSVYEKLFF. In nucleotides, the CDR3 is TGTGCCAGCTATTCCCCGGGATCGGTTTATGAAAAACTGTTTTTT.

The chain links TRBV1 to TRBJ2-6; the table's D gene call, TRBD2, was not cross checked with the DNA. TRBV1 is listed as a pseudogene. There are 23 residues in the CDR3. The DNA for the CDR3 is TGCACCAGCAGAACGGACAGAGATTCCGGGACTAGCGGGAGGTGGTCTGGGGCCAACGTCCTGACTTTC. Translation: CTSRTDRDSGTSGRWSGANVLTF.

The chain is built from TRBV7-8 and TRBJ1-5, with no clear D. The V gene lost 5 bases and the J gene lost 3 bases, with 14 bases spanning the gap. The CDR3 extends over 15 amino acids. Germline V gene lookup returns CDR1 SGHVS and CDR2 FQNEAQ. The CDR3 nucleotides are TGTGCCAGCAGCGGAAAGGACCGCAACAATCAGCCCCAGCATTTT. Protein: CASSGKDRNNQPQHF.

This clone was recorded once. V and J are TRBV6-1 and TRBJ2-3; D unclear. V gave up 11 bases and J gave up 1 base, with 13 bases separating them. CDR1 is MNHNS, CDR2 SASEGT, per germline. CDR3 length: 13 amino acids. CDR3: CAAVQVGTDTQYF. The DNA for the CDR3 is TGTGCCGCGGTCCAGGTTGGCACAGATACGCAGTATTTT.

This sequence joins TRBV6-6 and TRBJ1-1, with a possible D match to TRBD1 (6 bases). The CDR3 has 13 amino acids. Trimming left V 6 bases short and J 1 base short, with 9 bases between. Germline V CDR1 and CDR2: MNHNY, SVGAGI (reference sequence). The CDR3 here is CASSGRGNTEAFF. In DNA form, the CDR3 reads TGTGCCAGCAGCGGCAGGGGGAACACTGAAGCTTTCTTT.

The chain is built from TRBV7-8 and TRBJ1-5, with a possible D match to TRBD1 (6 bases). The CDR3 runs to 14 residues. CDR1 and CDR2 (germline): SGHVS, FQNEAQ. V lost 3 bases and J 6 bases, leaving 12 bases between the germline ends. The CDR3: CASSLGGPGQPQHF. DNA of the CDR3: TGTGCCAGCAGCTTGGGGGGGCCGGGTCAGCCCCAGCATTTT.

This clone was counted between two and nine times. The chain couples TRBV6-6 to TRBJ1-2; perhaps TRBD1 as D (6 bases). Per germline, CDR1 MNHNY and CDR2 SVGAGI (reference sequence). This CDR3 has 15 residues. V lost 7 bases to trimming and J lost 0 bases, with 15 bases between them. The CDR3 region is CASTRGDKTNYGYTF. In DNA, the CDR3 is TGTGCCAGCACCCGAGGGGACAAGACTAACTATGGCTACACCTTC.

The chain employs TRBV7-8 and TRBJ2-2, with unresolved D. Germline V CDR1 and CDR2: SGHVS, FQNEAQ. V lost 5 bases and J 0 bases, leaving 16 bases between the germline ends. The CDR3 has 17 residues. CDR3 amino acids: CASSPRSIGANTGELFF. The CDR3, as DNA: TGTGCCAGCAGCCCCAGATCTATAGGCGCGAACACCGGGGAGCTGTTTTTT.

This rearrangement joins TRBV6-5 to TRBJ1-2; D is uncertain. With 2 bases removed from V and 9 bases from J, the gap between germline ends came to 13 bases. Germline lookup yields CDR1 MNHEY and CDR2 SVGAGI. The CDR3 is made up of 13 amino acids. CDR3 loop: CASSYAGTLSYTF. The CDR3 DNA reads TGTGCCAGCAGTTACGCAGGCACCTTAAGCTACACCTTC.

The chain is built from TRBV6-5 and TRBJ1-1; the D is unclear. V was clipped by 2 bases and J by 4 bases, with 2 bases between them. Germline values: CDR1 MNHEY, CDR2 SVGAGI. The CDR3 loop spans 11 amino acids. The CDR3 here is CASSYGTEAFF. For the CDR3, the DNA is TGTGCCAGCAGTTACGGCACTGAAGCTTTCTTT.

The CDR3 DNA follows: TGTGCCAGCAGCCGACAGGTCCCTTACGAGCAGTACTTC. Encoded protein: CASSRQVPYEQYF. The chain is built from TRBV6-5 and TRBJ2-7; D is perhaps TRBD1 (6 bases). In germline, CDR1 is MNHEY, CDR2 SVGAGI. The V end was cut by 6 bases, the J end by 4 bases, with 13 bases between. The CDR3 is 13 amino acids.

The chain recombines TRBV7-2 with TRBJ1-2; tentative D call: TRBD1 (5 bases). Germline-derived CDR1 and CDR2 are SGHTA and FQGNSA. Trimming pared 5 bases from V and 4 bases from J, leaving 14 bases between. The CDR3 has 14 amino acids. The CDR3 region is CASSGTGARYGYTF. The CDR3 region has the DNA TGTGCCAGCAGCGGAACCGGGGCGCGCTATGGCTACACCTTC.

The chain employs TRBV28 and TRBJ1-4; D is undetermined. Germline CDR1 MDHEN, CDR2 SYDVKM. Trimming removed 6 bases at V and 0 bases at J, with 11 bases between. The CDR3 length is 15 residues. This CDR3 reads CASSRPGATNEKLFF. The CDR3 coding sequence is TGTGCCAGCAGCCGCCCCGGAGCAACTAATGAAAAACTGTTTTTT. Full variable domain (outside the CDR3, taken from reference TRBV28 and TRBJ1-4): DVKVTQSSRYLVKRTGEKVFLECVQDMDHENMFWYRQDPGLGLRLIYFSYDVKMKEKGDIPEGYSVSREKKERFSLILESASTNQTSMYLCASSRPGATNEKLFFGSGTQLSVL.

This chain joins TRBV7-9 and TRBJ2-3; 8 nucleotides align to TRBD1. CDR1 SEHNR and CDR2 FQNEAQ come from the germline V gene (reference sequence). Unmatched junction bases numbered 12, after V lost 5 bases and J lost 2 bases. This CDR3 comprises 17 residues. The CDR3 DNA is TGTGCCAGCAGCGCGGTTATCGGGACAGGTAACACAGATACGCAGTATTTT. Residues: CASSAVIGTGNTDTQYF.

The V call is TRBV27, the J call TRBJ2-1, with D hard to call. V gave up 2 bases and J gave up 3 bases, with 14 bases separating them. In germline, CDR1 is MNHEY, CDR2 SMNVEV (reference sequence). The CDR3 consists of 16 residues. The CDR3 DNA sequence: TGTGCCAGCAGTTTAAAGCCGCCCCCGTACTACAATGAGCAGTTCTTC. This codes for CASSLKPPPYYNEQFF.

The chain is built from TRBV19 and TRBJ2-6; D is unresolved. This CDR3 contains 15 residues. The ends were cut back, 4 bases at V and 0 bases at J, with 7 bases in the middle. Looked up from germline, CDR1 is LNHDA and CDR2 is SQIVND (reference sequence). CDR3 DNA: TGTGCCAGTAGTAGGGCCAACTCTGGGGCCAACGTCCTGACTTTC. It specifies CASSRANSGANVLTF.

The rearrangement links TRBV6-6 to TRBJ2-3; maybe TRBD1 (7 bases). The CDR3 contains 15 residues. V was trimmed by 7 bases and J by 3 bases, leaving 17 bases between them. Germline-derived CDR1 and CDR2 are MNHNY and SVGAGI (reference sequence). The CDR3 region has the DNA TGTGCCAGCACGCGCAGGGGGGCGCGGACAGATACGCAGTATTTT. Translation gives CASTRRGARTDTQYF.

This clone has a single count. This chain links TRBV27 with TRBJ2-5, with 11 bases matching TRBD1. Per the germline V gene, CDR1 is MNHEY and CDR2 is SMNVEV (reference sequence). The CDR3 has 16 residues. The ends lost 4 bases at V and 5 bases at J; junction bases unmatched: 9. The DNA for the CDR3 is TGTGCCAGCAGTTCCCGGACAGGGGGCCTTTGGGAGACCCAGTACTTC. Its translation is CASSSRTGGLWETQYF.

The V gene is TRBV7-9, the J gene TRBJ2-7, with TRBD1 as a possible D gene (6 bases). Trimming removed 3 bases at V and 5 bases at J, with 11 bases between. In germline, CDR1 is SEHNR, CDR2 FQNEAQ (reference sequence). The CDR3 runs 13 residues. In nucleotides, the CDR3 is TGTGCCAGCAGCTTCCAGGGGATCCACGAGCAGTACTTC. It encodes CASSFQGIHEQYF.

The chain is built from TRBV29-1 and TRBJ2-1; 12 nucleotides align to TRBD2. This CDR3 region has 14 residues. V was clipped by 6 bases and J by 7 bases; unmatched bases: 7. Germline CDR1 SQVTM, CDR2 ANQGSEA. CDR3 sequence reads: CSVLSSGRVNEQFF. CDR3 DNA: TGCAGCGTCCTTTCTAGCGGGAGGGTGAATGAGCAGTTCTTC.